This TCR beta chain was obtained from a study of CD8 T cells in ankylosing spondylitis. A few counts support this clonotype. Its antigen is unknown. Findings of the study overall: There was reportedly significant enrichment of clones that were disease-linked in matched ankylosing spondylitis synovial fluid. Among TCR beta sequences, a motif of several highly homologous variants appeared characteristic of ankylosing spondylitis blood.

TCRdb redid the calling of the 5' RACE reads with MiXCR, one entry per CDR3 protein. The sample yields 200,000 to 250,000 distinct CDR3 sequences, about 10% seen once. Trimming took 4 bases from V and 3 from J; bases not matched to a gene: 6. This CDR3 is 14 amino acids long. Germline lookup yields CDR1 SNHLY and CDR2 FYNNEI. The chain carries TRBV2 and TRBJ2-7, with 7 bases that match TRBD1. Material for sequencing was blood, either unsorted or a sorted T cell fraction (not recorded which). The sequence came from a male donor with ankylosing spondylitis or in good health (not recorded which). The DNA for the CDR3 is TGTGCCAGCAGTGGCATCCGGACAGGCTACGAGCAGTACTTC. Encoded protein: CASSGIRTGYEQYF.